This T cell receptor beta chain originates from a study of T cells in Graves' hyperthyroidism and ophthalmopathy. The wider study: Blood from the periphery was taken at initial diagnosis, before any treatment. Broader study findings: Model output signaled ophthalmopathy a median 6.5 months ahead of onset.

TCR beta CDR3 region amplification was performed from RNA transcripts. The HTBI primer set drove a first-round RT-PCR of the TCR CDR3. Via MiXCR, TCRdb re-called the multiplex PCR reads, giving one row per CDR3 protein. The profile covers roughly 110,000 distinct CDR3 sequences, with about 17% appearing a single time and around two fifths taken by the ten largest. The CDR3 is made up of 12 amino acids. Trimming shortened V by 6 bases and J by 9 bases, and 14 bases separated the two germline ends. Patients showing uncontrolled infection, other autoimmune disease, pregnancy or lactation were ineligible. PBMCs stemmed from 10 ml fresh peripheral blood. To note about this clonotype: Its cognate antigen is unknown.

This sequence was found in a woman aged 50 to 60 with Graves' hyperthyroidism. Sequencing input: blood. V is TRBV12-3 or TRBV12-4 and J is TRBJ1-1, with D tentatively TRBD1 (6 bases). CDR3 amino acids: CASSSGTPKAFF. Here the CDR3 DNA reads TGTGCCAGCAGCTCCGGGACACCTAAAGCTTTCTTT.